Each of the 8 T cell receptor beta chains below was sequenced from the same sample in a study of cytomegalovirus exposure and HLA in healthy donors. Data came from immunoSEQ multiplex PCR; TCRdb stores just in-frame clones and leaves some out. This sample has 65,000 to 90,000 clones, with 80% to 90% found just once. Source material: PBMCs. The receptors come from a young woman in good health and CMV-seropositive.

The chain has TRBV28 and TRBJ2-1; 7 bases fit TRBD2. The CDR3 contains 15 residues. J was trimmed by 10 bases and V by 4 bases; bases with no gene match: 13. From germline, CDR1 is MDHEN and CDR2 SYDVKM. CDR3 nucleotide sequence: TGTGCCAGCAGTTCCCCTAGCGGACGGCCCCGCGAGCAGTTCTTC. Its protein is CASSSPSGRPREQFF.

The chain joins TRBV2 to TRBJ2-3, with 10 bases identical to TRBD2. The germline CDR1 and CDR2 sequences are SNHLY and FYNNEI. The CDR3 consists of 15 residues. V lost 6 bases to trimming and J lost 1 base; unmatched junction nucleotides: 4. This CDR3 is CASRTGTSGTDTQYF. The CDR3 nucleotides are TGTGCCAGCAGGACCGGGACTAGCGGCACAGATACGCAGTATTTT.

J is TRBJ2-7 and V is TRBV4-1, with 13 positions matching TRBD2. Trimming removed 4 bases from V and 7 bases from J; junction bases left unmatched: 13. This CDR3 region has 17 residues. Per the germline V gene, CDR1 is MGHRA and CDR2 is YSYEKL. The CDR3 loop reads CASSLQGLAGAPSEQYF. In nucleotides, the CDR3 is TGCGCCAGCAGCCTCCAAGGACTAGCGGGGGCCCCGTCGGAGCAGTACTTC.

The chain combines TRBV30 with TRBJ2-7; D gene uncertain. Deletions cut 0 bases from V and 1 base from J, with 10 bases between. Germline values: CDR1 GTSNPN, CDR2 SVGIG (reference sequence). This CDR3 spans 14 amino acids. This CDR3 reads CAWSVRRQSYEQYF. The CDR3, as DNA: TGTGCCTGGAGTGTAAGGCGGCAGTCCTACGAGCAGTACTTC. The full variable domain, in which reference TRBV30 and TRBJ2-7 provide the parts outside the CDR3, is SQTIHQWPATLVQPVGSPLSLECTVEGTSNPNLYWYRQAAGRGLQLLFYSVGIGQISSEVPQNLSASRPQDRQFILSSKKLLLSDSGFYLCAWSVRRQSYEQYFGPGTRLTVT.

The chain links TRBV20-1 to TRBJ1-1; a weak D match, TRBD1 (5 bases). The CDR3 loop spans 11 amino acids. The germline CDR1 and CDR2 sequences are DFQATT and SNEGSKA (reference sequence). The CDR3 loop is CRAGLNTEAFF. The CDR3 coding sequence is TGCCGAGCAGGGTTGAACACTGAAGCTTTCTTT.

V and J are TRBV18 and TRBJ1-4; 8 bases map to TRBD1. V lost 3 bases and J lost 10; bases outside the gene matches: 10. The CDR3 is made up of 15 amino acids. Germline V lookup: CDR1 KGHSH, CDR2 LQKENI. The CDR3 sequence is CASSPIGQGNGKLFF. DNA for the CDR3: TGTGCCAGCTCACCCATAGGACAGGGCAACGGAAAACTGTTTTTT.

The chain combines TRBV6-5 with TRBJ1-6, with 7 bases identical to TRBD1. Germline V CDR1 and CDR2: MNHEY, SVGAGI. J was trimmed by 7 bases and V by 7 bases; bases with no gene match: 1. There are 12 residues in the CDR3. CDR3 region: CASKQGNSPLHF. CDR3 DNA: TGTGCCAGCAAACAGGGGAATTCACCCCTCCACTTT.

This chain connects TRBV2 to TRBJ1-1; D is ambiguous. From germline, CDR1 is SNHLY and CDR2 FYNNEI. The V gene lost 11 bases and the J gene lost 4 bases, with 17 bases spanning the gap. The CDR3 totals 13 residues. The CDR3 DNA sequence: TGTGCCCTCAAAGAGGGCGTCGGCACTGAAGCTTTCTTT. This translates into CALKEGVGTEAFF.